This record covers a single T cell receptor beta chain. No antigen is known for it. This sample was included in a study of cytotoxic CD8 clonotypes in ibrutinib-treated CLL. Study in general: Partial response occurred in approximately 25 patients and complete response in 2; at median roughly 72 months, roughly 15 remained remitted and 12 progressed. Timing of response sample collection was a median approximately twelve months after treatment start, with a range of 6 to 36. Overall study results and limits: Public clonotypes were rare and shrank or held steady on treatment. T-cell clonality at baseline went above that of age-matched healthy donors and rose and fell with circulating CD8+ T-cell counts.

The CDR3 totals 11 residues. Germline CDR1 is DFQATT and CDR2 is SNEGSKA (reference sequence). Some clones are missing from TCRdb's copy, which holds only in-frame ones; the method was immunoSEQ multiplex PCR. Among about 39,000 clones listed, approximately 67% were seen once. The chain links TRBV20-1 to TRBJ2-1; 8 nucleotides line up with TRBD2. The sample here was PBMCs, taken at disease progression, from a patient treated with ibrutinib. This TCR derives from a human donor with chronic lymphocytic leukemia. CDR3 sequence: CRAAGGHEQFF. The CDR3 DNA is TGCAGGGCGGCGGGGGGTCATGAGCAGTTCTTC.